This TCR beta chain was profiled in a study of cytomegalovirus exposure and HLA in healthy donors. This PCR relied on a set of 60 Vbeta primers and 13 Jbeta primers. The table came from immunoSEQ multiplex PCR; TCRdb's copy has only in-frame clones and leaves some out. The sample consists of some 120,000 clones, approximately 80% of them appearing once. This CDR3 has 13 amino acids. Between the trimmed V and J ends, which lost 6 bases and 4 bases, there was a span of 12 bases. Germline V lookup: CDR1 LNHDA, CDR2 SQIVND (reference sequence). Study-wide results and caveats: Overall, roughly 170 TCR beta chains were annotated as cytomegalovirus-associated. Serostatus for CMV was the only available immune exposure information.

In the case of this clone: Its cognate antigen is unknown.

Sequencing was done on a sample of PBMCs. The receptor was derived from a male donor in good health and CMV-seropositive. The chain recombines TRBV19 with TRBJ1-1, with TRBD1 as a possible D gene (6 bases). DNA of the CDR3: TGTGCCAGTAGAGACAGGCCTAGCACTGAAGCTTTCTTT. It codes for CASRDRPSTEAFF.